Listed below are T cell receptor beta chains from one sample, sequenced in a study of blood T cell repertoires in COVID-19. TCRdb's copy holds only in-frame clones and misses some; the assay was immunoSEQ multiplex PCR. The table records a few hundred thousand clones, approximately 86% of them present only once. Material for sequencing was peripheral blood. Receptors originate from a woman aged 55 to 70 with COVID-19, enrolled during active disease. CDR3s leave out the opening cysteine and the closing phenylalanine or tryptophan. Fields, in order: J gene, V gene, clone size, CDR3 protein. A clone size is listed for some rows: how often the clone was seen (once, few, many), or a class if it is expanded.

j_call: TRBJ2-5; v_call: TRBV13; clone_size: NA; cdr3_aa: ASSLGGVQETQY
j_call: TRBJ1-2; v_call: TRBV11-2; clone_size: NA; cdr3_aa: ASSINTGLPYGYT
j_call: TRBJ2-4; v_call: TRBV30; clone_size: NA; cdr3_aa: AWGSPRDIQY
j_call: TRBJ1-1; v_call: TRBV11-2; clone_size: NA; cdr3_aa: ASTTNTEAF
j_call: TRBJ2-1; v_call: TRBV15; clone_size: NA; cdr3_aa: ATSRGTLGSSYNEQF
j_call: TRBJ1-1; v_call: TRBV18; clone_size: once; cdr3_aa: ASSPPPEMNTEAF
j_call: TRBJ1-5; v_call: TRBV19; clone_size: NA; cdr3_aa: ASSMRGERANQPQH
j_call: TRBJ1-5; v_call: TRBV4-1; clone_size: NA; cdr3_aa: ASSQGTPGSNQPQH
j_call: TRBJ1-2; v_call: TRBV3-1/TRBV3-2; clone_size: once; cdr3_aa: ASSQDPGTGLGYT
j_call: TRBJ1-2; v_call: TRBV5-8; clone_size: once; cdr3_aa: ASSSSSTGLYGYT
j_call: TRBJ2-3; v_call: TRBV19; clone_size: NA; cdr3_aa: ASTPGPGGRYTQY
j_call: TRBJ2-7; v_call: TRBV5-1; clone_size: NA; cdr3_aa: ASSFEGTRYEQY
j_call: TRBJ1-2; v_call: TRBV9; clone_size: NA; cdr3_aa: ASSVEGGGYT
j_call: TRBJ1-1; v_call: TRBV5-1; clone_size: NA; cdr3_aa: ASSLGGGGTEAF
j_call: TRBJ2-7; v_call: TRBV6-5; clone_size: few; cdr3_aa: ASSRNRDSYEQY
j_call: TRBJ1-1; v_call: TRBV19; clone_size: once; cdr3_aa: ASTSLGGALRQAF
j_call: TRBJ2-2; v_call: TRBV6-1; clone_size: NA; cdr3_aa: ASSDGWGTYTGELF
j_call: TRBJ1-2; v_call: TRBV11-3; clone_size: NA; cdr3_aa: ASSLQGLLGYT
j_call: TRBJ1-1; v_call: TRBV10-3; clone_size: NA; cdr3_aa: AGGTGTPNTEAF
j_call: TRBJ1-5; v_call: TRBV4-1; clone_size: NA; cdr3_aa: ASRLRGVSNQPQH
j_call: TRBJ1-1; v_call: TRBV2; clone_size: NA; cdr3_aa: ASSEGDWTGGSEAF
j_call: TRBJ1-3; v_call: TRBV7-2; clone_size: NA; cdr3_aa: ASSPSRSGNTIY
j_call: TRBJ2-2; v_call: TRBV5-6; clone_size: NA; cdr3_aa: ASSLVHGELF
j_call: TRBJ2-1; v_call: TRBV7-9; clone_size: NA; cdr3_aa: ASSLVSIGTADNEQF
j_call: TRBJ1-1; v_call: TRBV29-1; clone_size: many; cdr3_aa: SVGTPLNTEAF
j_call: TRBJ1-3; v_call: TRBV10-3; clone_size: NA; cdr3_aa: AISDLASSGNTIY
j_call: TRBJ2-1; v_call: TRBV19; clone_size: once; cdr3_aa: ASSTPGLNEQF
j_call: TRBJ2-1; v_call: TRBV5-8; clone_size: NA; cdr3_aa: ASSLYGASEQF
j_call: TRBJ2-3; v_call: TRBV30; clone_size: NA; cdr3_aa: AWSLSGGTDTQY
j_call: TRBJ1-1; v_call: TRBV5-1; clone_size: NA; cdr3_aa: ASSLAHTEAF
j_call: TRBJ1-1; v_call: TRBV7-2; clone_size: NA; cdr3_aa: ASSLAIGAANTEAF
j_call: TRBJ2-3; v_call: TRBV5-4; clone_size: NA; cdr3_aa: ASSSSGGDASTQY
j_call: TRBJ1-5; v_call: TRBV23-1; clone_size: NA; cdr3_aa: ASSHRTGTRQPQH
j_call: TRBJ2-5; v_call: TRBV7-2; clone_size: few; cdr3_aa: ASSSGTGSQETQY
j_call: TRBJ1-2; v_call: TRBV6-5; clone_size: NA; cdr3_aa: ASSSFSHYGYT
j_call: TRBJ1-2; v_call: TRBV11-2; clone_size: NA; cdr3_aa: ASSLDMSQGRVDGYT
j_call: TRBJ2-7; v_call: TRBV10-1; clone_size: NA; cdr3_aa: ASSESRVQSPLYEQY
j_call: TRBJ1-1; v_call: TRBV7-2; clone_size: NA; cdr3_aa: ASSSNSDSEAF
j_call: TRBJ1-4; v_call: TRBV2; clone_size: NA; cdr3_aa: ASSEGRGYDNEKLF
j_call: TRBJ1-6; v_call: TRBV4-1; clone_size: NA; cdr3_aa: ASSREDRENSPLH
j_call: TRBJ1-6; v_call: TRBV5-1; clone_size: once; cdr3_aa: ASSRDNSYNSPLH
j_call: TRBJ1-4; v_call: TRBV5-1; clone_size: NA; cdr3_aa: ASSVGQPDEKLF
j_call: TRBJ1-2; v_call: TRBV4-1; clone_size: NA; cdr3_aa: ASSQENTGRIRGYT
j_call: TRBJ2-2; v_call: TRBV4-1; clone_size: NA; cdr3_aa: PSSRPSDYSNTGELF
j_call: TRBJ1-5; v_call: TRBV7-2; clone_size: NA; cdr3_aa: ASSPGGQGVGQPQH
j_call: TRBJ2-3; v_call: TRBV4-2; clone_size: NA; cdr3_aa: ASSRASGGPIDTQY
j_call: TRBJ2-1; v_call: TRBV2; clone_size: NA; cdr3_aa: ATLLAGGLDEQF
j_call: TRBJ1-1; v_call: TRBV6-5; clone_size: once; cdr3_aa: ASTQGLNTEAF
j_call: TRBJ2-2; v_call: TRBV21-1; clone_size: NA; cdr3_aa: ASSSIGTPTGELF
j_call: TRBJ1-3; v_call: TRBV5-1; clone_size: NA; cdr3_aa: ASRRTVGSGNTIY
j_call: TRBJ2-5; v_call: TRBV5-4; clone_size: NA; cdr3_aa: ASSRQGAVETQY
j_call: TRBJ2-7; v_call: TRBV10-1; clone_size: NA; cdr3_aa: ASSDTDRQY
j_call: TRBJ2-7; v_call: TRBV18; clone_size: NA; cdr3_aa: ASSPREQGTYEQY
j_call: TRBJ2-7; v_call: TRBV11-3; clone_size: NA; cdr3_aa: ASSPPGHQTYEQY
j_call: TRBJ2-7; v_call: TRBV7-9; clone_size: NA; cdr3_aa: ASSLASLFGEQY
j_call: TRBJ1-6; v_call: TRBV5-6; clone_size: few; cdr3_aa: ASSLRDRRTYNSPLH
j_call: TRBJ1-3; v_call: TRBV7-2; clone_size: NA; cdr3_aa: ASSSQGMRNTIY
j_call: TRBJ2-3; v_call: TRBV30; clone_size: few; cdr3_aa: AWSVRGRVTDTQY
j_call: TRBJ2-7; v_call: TRBV7-9; clone_size: NA; cdr3_aa: ASSSGTGEVEQY